A selection of T cell receptor beta chains follows, all from one sample in a study of T cell responses to AZD1222 COVID-19 vaccine. This table comes from immunoSEQ multiplex PCR, and its TCRdb copy is limited to in-frame clones, with some not included. The table has roughly 97,000 clones, roughly 86% seen once; the top ten hold 2.5% to 3.5%. The sample was peripheral blood, taken 28 days after the second dose of the MenACWY control vaccine. The receptors were gathered from an adult who received the MenACWY meningococcal vaccine as a control. CDR3s include the opening cysteine and the closing phenylalanine or tryptophan. A D gene is named only where the DNA matches it firmly. Some rows have no size entry. The others give once, few or many, or a class for an expanded clone.

>NA|NA|TRBV30|TRBJ2-5
TGTGCCTGGAGTGTGGGGCTGCAAGAGACCCAGTACTTC
CAWSVGLQETQYF
>NA|once|TRBV28|TRBJ1-2
TGTGCCAGCAGCCCCGGGACATCTTATGGCTACACCTTC
CASSPGTSYGYTF
>NA|NA|TRBV28|TRBJ2-1
TGTGCCAGCAGGGGAGGGGGGATCTCCTACAATGAGCAGTTCTTC
CASRGGGISYNEQFF
>NA|NA|TRBV19|TRBJ1-2
TGTGCCACCGGGACCTCCCTAGGCTACACCTTC
CATGTSLGYTF
>NA|medium-sized|TRBV6-2/TRBV6-3|TRBJ1-4
TGTGCCAGCAGTTACCTTAATGAAAAACTGTTTTTT
CASSYLNEKLFF
>NA|NA|TRBV7-2|TRBJ1-1
TGTGCCAGCTTTCCCGGGGCCCTTGACACTGAAGCTTTCTTT
CASFPGALDTEAFF
>TRBD1|NA|TRBV7-8|TRBJ1-5
TGTGCCAGCAGCGCACCGGACAGGGTCCATTCCCAGCCCCAGCATTTT
CASSAPDRVHSQPQHF
>NA|NA|TRBV2|TRBJ2-3
TGTGCCAGCAGTGAGGTTATGAGATTCGATACGCAGTATTTT
CASSEVMRFDTQYF
>NA|NA|TRBV13|TRBJ2-4
TGTGCCAGCAGTCCCGGACAGATAAACATTCAGTACTTC
CASSPGQINIQYF
>NA|NA|TRBV5-6|TRBJ1-5
TGTGCCAGCAGCTTGGGTGGCGCCGGGTATAGCAATCAGCCCCAGCATTTT
CASSLGGAGYSNQPQHF
>NA|NA|TRBV6-1|TRBJ2-6
TGTGCCAGCAGTGAAGGAGGGCTGGGCGCCTTCAGCTCTGGGGCCAACGTCCTGACTTTC
CASSEGGLGAFSSGANVLTF
>NA|NA|TRBV5-1|TRBJ1-4
TGCGCCAGCAGGGACGGTCCAACTAATGAAAAACTGTTTTTT
CASRDGPTNEKLFF
>NA|NA|TRBV21-1|TRBJ1-5
TGTGCCAGCAGCAAACTACAGCCATATAGCAATCAGCCCCAGCATTTT
CASSKLQPYSNQPQHF
>TRBD1|NA|TRBV5-5|TRBJ1-1
TGTGCCAGCAGCTTGCCAGGGGGCGCGGGGACTGAAGCTTTCTTT
CASSLPGGAGTEAFF
>TRBD1|NA|TRBV28|TRBJ1-2
TGTGCCAGCAGTTTAAGGGGTAACAGGGGGCGCGAATCGCGCGGCTACACCTTC
CASSLRGNRGRESRGYTF
>NA|NA|TRBV11-2|TRBJ2-5
TGTGCCAGCAGCCGCTGGGAAGGCCCTCGGACTACAGAGACCCAGTACTTC
CASSRWEGPRTTETQYF
>TRBD1|NA|TRBV28|TRBJ1-2
TGTGCCAGCAGCCCCTCAACAGGGGGATACTATGGCTACACCTTC
CASSPSTGGYYGYTF
>NA|NA|TRBV28|TRBJ1-5
TGTGCCAGCAGGGTTGGACATGGGCCCCAGCATTTT
CASRVGHGPQHF
>NA|NA|TRBV5-4|TRBJ2-2
TGTGCCAGCAGCCCCGACGGGACGAACACCGGGGAGCTGTTTTTT
CASSPDGTNTGELFF
>TRBD1|NA|TRBV5-1|TRBJ1-6
TGCGCCAGCAGGCCAACCGGGACAGGGCGATCACCCCTCCACTTT
CASRPTGTGRSPLHF
>NA|NA|TRBV7-2|TRBJ1-5
TGTGCCAGCAGCTCAAGGGTGGGGGCAGCTAATCAGCCCCAGCATTTT
CASSSRVGAANQPQHF
>TRBD1|NA|TRBV19|TRBJ2-7
TGTGCCAGTAGGGGACAGGGGATTTTCTACGAGCAGTACTTC
CASRGQGIFYEQYF
>NA|few|TRBV7-8|TRBJ1-1
TGTGCCAGCAGCTTAGTGGGGGCTGGCACTGAAGCTTTCTTT
CASSLVGAGTEAFF
>NA|NA|TRBV21-1|TRBJ2-7
TGTGCCAGCAGCCCCGCGGCCGGGACAGGGGGTAAATACGAGCAGTACTTC
CASSPAAGTGGKYEQYF
>NA|NA|TRBV5-4|TRBJ1-1
TGTGCCAGCAGCCGCCAGGGCGCGACAACTGAAGCTTTCTTT
CASSRQGATTEAFF
>TRBD1|once|TRBV7-9|TRBJ2-7
TGTGCCAGCAGCTCGGGACAGGGGTCCTACGAGCAGTACTTC
CASSSGQGSYEQYF
>NA|NA|TRBV6-5|TRBJ1-6
TGTGCCAGCCTCAGTGGGCGGGGAAGTAATTCACCCCTCCACTTT
CASLSGRGSNSPLHF
>NA|NA|TRBV21-1|TRBJ1-3
TGTGCCAGCAAGGTGTGGCAGTTCTCTGGAAACACCATATATTTT
CASKVWQFSGNTIYF
>TRBD2|NA|TRBV11-2|TRBJ2-7
TGTGCCAGCAGCTTAGATGGACTAGCCGTCGTTAGGAGCTCCTACGAGCAGTACTTC
CASSLDGLAVVRSSYEQYF
>NA|NA|TRBV30|TRBJ1-2
TGTGCCTGGAGTGTACGCGGGGATAACTATGGCTACACCTTC
CAWSVRGDNYGYTF
>NA|NA|TRBV6-6|TRBJ1-2
TGTGCCAGCAGTTCAGCTGGACCTAAATATGGCTACACCTTC
CASSSAGPKYGYTF
>NA|NA|TRBV9|TRBJ1-2
TGTGCCAGCAGCGTAGAAGGGGCCGGCTATGGCTACACCTTC
CASSVEGAGYGYTF
>NA|once|TRBV19|TRBJ1-2
TGTGCCAGTAGTGCGACAGAAGCCAGAGGCTACACCTTC
CASSATEARGYTF
>NA|NA|TRBV27|TRBJ1-3
TGTGCCAGCAACCCCGAGGACGGTTCGGGAAACACCATATATTTT
CASNPEDGSGNTIYF
>NA|NA|TRBV19|TRBJ2-7
TGTGCCAGTAATAAGAAGGGCAGCGGAACCTACGAGCAGTACTTC
CASNKKGSGTYEQYF